This passage covers 10 T cell receptor beta chains from one sample sequenced in a study. In TCRdb, the reads were re-called with MiXCR into one record per CDR3 protein. The table lists several thousand distinct CDR3 sequences, roughly 8.6% of them singletons. Sequenced input: CD4+ T cells from synovial fluid. The receptors come from a human donor with rheumatoid arthritis.

By proportion, this clonotype is medium-sized. The gene calls are TRBV7-8 and TRBJ2-5; 10 nucleotides line up with TRBD2. This CDR3 is built from 15 residues. CDR1 is SGHVS and CDR2 is FQNEAQ in the germline V gene. V was pared by 5 bases and J by 5 bases, with 8 bases of the junction left unmatched. In DNA form, the CDR3 reads TGTGCCAGCAGCCCGCTAGCGGGAGTGCAGGAGACCCAGTACTTC. This sequence encodes CASSPLAGVQETQYF.

This clonotype came up a few times. The chain links TRBV7-9 to TRBJ1-1; no clear D gene. This CDR3 region has 13 residues. Per the germline V gene, CDR1 is SEHNR and CDR2 is FQNEAQ (reference sequence). The V end lost 1 base, the J end lost 7 bases, and 10 bases lay between the germline ends. The CDR3 nucleotides read TGTGCCAGCAGCTTAGGTAATATAGATGAAGCTTTCTTT. Amino acid sequence: CASSLGNIDEAFF.

This clonotype was detected many times. The gene calls are TRBV12-3 or TRBV12-4 and TRBJ1-6; D remains ambiguous. Trimming removed 7 bases at V and 6 bases at J, with 16 bases between. CDR3 length: 15 residues. The CDR3 coding sequence is TGTGCCAGCACCCCTCAGCTAGAGGGTAATTCACCCCTCCACTTT. Translation: CASTPQLEGNSPLHF.

There are many counts of this clonotype. This chain uses TRBV7-2 with TRBJ2-3, with a tentative D call TRBD2 (5 bases). CDR3 length equals 15 residues. The germline V and J ends were trimmed by 3 bases and 1 base, with 11 bases remaining between them. Germline CDR1 SGHTA, CDR2 FQGNSA. The CDR3 DNA sequence: TGTGCCAGCAGCTTGTCAGCGAGGGGCACAGATACGCAGTATTTT. Amino acids: CASSLSARGTDTQYF.

This clonotype ranks as medium-sized. The CDR3 nucleotides read TGTGCCAGCAGCCCCGGGAGGGGCTCCTACAATGAGCAGTTCTTC. Protein sequence: CASSPGRGSYNEQFF. The chain combines TRBV11-2 with TRBJ2-1, with TRBD2 matching 8 bases. Losses at the gene ends were 5 bases for V and 0 bases for J; bases not matched to a gene: 3. The CDR3 length is 15 residues. Per the germline V gene, CDR1 is SGHAT and CDR2 is FQNNGV.

Points on this clonotype: A read error may explain this, as a much larger clone is one base away. The chain uses TRBV3-1 and TRBJ1-2, with D possibly TRBD1 on 6 matching bases. The CDR3 totals 14 residues. Germline lookup yields CDR1 LGHDT and CDR2 YNNKEL (reference sequence). The CDR3 DNA is TGTGTCAGCAGCCAAGGACAGACACTCTATGGCTACACCTTC. This sequence encodes CVSSQGQTLYGYTF.

This clonotype ranks as medium-sized. The chain has TRBV7-2 and TRBJ1-5; D unclear. Between the trimmed V and J ends, which lost 3 bases and 2 bases, there was a span of 11 bases. The CDR3 runs to 15 residues. CDR1 and CDR2 (germline): SGHTA, FQGNSA. Here the CDR3 DNA reads TGTGCCAGCAGCTTCTTCCCTTTGGGCAATCAGCCCCAGCATTTT. Protein product: CASSFFPLGNQPQHF.

This clonotype was counted between two and nine times. The chain carries TRBV5-1 and TRBJ2-6; 8 bases map to TRBD1. CDR3 size: 17 residues. The germline gives CDR1 SGHRS, CDR2 YFSETQ. The J segment lost 1 base and the V segment lost 6 bases, leaving 9 bases of the junction unmatched. CDR3 sequence: CASNPGQGASGANVLTF. The CDR3 DNA follows: TGCGCCAGCAATCCGGGGCAGGGGGCTTCTGGGGCCAACGTCCTGACTTTC.

To note about this clonotype: One base away lies a much larger clone, so this may be a sequencing read error. The chain has TRBV9 and TRBJ1-1; D not certain. This CDR3 is built from 13 residues. Germline CDR1 reads SGDLS; CDR2 reads YYNGEE. Trimming removed 1 base from V and 7 bases from J, with 11 bases in between. CDR3 DNA: TGTGCCAGCAGCGTAAGTAGGGTCTTTGAAGCTTTCTTT. Translation: CASSVSRVFEAFF.

This clonotype was counted at least ten times. V and J are TRBV7-9 and TRBJ2-3; 8 positions match TRBD2. CDR1 is SEHNR and CDR2 is FQNEAQ in the germline V gene (reference sequence). Unmatched junction bases numbered 19, after V lost 8 bases and J lost 3 bases. The CDR3 contains 18 residues. CDR3 loop: CASGGVAGLLGRTDTQYF. DNA for the CDR3: TGTGCCAGCGGAGGGGTAGCGGGACTCCTCGGACGGACAGATACGCAGTATTTT.